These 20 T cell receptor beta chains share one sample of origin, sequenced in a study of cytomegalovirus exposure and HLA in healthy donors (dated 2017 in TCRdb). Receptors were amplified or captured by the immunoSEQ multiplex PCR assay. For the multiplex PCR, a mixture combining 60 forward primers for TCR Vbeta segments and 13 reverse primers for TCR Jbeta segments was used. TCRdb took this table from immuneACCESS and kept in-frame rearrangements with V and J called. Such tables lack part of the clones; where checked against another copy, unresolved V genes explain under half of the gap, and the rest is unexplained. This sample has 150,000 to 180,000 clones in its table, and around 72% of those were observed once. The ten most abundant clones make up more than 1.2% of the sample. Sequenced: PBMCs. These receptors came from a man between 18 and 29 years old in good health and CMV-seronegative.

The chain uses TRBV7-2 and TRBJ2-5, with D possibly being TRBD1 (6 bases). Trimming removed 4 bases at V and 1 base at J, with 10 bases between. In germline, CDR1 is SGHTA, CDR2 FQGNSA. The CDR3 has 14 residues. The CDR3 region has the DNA TGTGCCAGCAGCTCACAGGGTTTCCAAGAGACCCAGTACTTC. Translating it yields CASSSQGFQETQYF.

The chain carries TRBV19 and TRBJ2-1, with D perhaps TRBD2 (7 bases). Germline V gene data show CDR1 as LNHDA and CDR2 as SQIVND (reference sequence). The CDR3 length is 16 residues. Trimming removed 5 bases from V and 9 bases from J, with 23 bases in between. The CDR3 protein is CASSGGGGATWSEQFF. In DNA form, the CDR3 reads TGTGCCAGTAGTGGCGGAGGGGGGGCTACATGGTCTGAGCAGTTCTTC.

The CDR3 DNA is TGTGCCAGCAGTTCCGTTGTCTACGAGCAGTACTTC. Its protein product is CASSSVVYEQYF. V usage is TRBV27 and J usage is TRBJ2-7; no firm D call. The germline gives CDR1 MNHEY, CDR2 SMNVEV (reference sequence). V lost 4 bases and J lost 3, with 7 bases in between. The CDR3 covers 12 residues.

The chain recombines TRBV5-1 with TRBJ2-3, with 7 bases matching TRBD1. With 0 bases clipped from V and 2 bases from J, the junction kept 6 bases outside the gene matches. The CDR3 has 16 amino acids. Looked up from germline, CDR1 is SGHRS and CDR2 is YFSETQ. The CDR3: CASSLGADRATDTQYF. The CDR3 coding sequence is TGCGCCAGCAGCTTGGGGGCCGACAGGGCCACAGATACGCAGTATTTT.

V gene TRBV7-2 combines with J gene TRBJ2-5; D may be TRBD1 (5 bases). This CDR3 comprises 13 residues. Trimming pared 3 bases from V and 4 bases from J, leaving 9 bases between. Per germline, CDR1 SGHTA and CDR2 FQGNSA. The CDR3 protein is CASSLQGRETQYF. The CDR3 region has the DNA TGTGCCAGCAGCTTGCAGGGTAGAGAGACCCAGTACTTC.

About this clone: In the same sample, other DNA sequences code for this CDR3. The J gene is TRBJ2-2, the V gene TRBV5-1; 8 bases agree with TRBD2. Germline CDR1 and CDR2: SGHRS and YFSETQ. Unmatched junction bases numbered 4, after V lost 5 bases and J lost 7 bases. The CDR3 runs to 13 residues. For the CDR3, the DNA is TGCGCCAGCAGGACAGCGGGAGACGGGGAGCTGTTTTTT. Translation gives CASRTAGDGELFF.

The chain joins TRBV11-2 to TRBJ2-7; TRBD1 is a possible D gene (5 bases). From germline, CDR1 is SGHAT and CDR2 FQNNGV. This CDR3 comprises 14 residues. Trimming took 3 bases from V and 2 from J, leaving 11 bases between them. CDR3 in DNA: TGTGCCAGCAGCTTCGGACACCAGACCTACGAGCAGTACTTC. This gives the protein CASSFGHQTYEQYF. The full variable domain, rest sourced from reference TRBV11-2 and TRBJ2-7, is EAGVAQSPRYKIIEKRQSVAFWCNPISGHATLYWYQQILGQGPKLLIQFQNNGVVDDSQLPKDRFSAERLKGVDSTLKIQPAKLEDSAVYLCASSFGHQTYEQYFGPGTRLTVT.

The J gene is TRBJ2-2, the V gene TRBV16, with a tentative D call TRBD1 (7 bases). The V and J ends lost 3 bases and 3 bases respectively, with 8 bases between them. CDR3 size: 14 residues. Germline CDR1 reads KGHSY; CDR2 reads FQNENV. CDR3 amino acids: CASSHRGDTGELFF. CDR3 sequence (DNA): TGTGCCAGCAGCCACAGGGGGGACACCGGGGAGCTGTTTTTT.

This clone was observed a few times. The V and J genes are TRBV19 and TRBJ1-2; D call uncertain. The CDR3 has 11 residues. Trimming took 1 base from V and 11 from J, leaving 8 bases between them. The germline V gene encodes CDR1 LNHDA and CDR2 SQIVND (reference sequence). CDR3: CASSIGPGYTF. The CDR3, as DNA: TGTGCCAGTAGTATAGGGCCGGGATACACCTTC.

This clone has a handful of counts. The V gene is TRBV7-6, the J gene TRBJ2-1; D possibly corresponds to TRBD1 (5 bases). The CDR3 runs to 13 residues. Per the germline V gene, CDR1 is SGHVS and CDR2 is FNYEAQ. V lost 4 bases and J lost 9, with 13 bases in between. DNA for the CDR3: TGTGCCAGCAGCTCAAATCAGGGTGGTGAGCAGTTCTTC. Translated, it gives CASSSNQGGEQFF.

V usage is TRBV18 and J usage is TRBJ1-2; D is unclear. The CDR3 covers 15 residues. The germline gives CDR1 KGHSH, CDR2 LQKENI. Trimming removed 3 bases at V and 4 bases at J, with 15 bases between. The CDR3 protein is CASSPLEEPSYGYTF. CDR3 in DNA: TGTGCCAGCTCACCGCTGGAGGAGCCATCCTATGGCTACACCTTC.

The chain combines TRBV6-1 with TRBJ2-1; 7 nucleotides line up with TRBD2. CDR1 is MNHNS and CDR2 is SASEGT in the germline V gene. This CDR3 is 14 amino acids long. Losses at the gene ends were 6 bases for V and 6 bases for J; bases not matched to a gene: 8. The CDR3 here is CASRPPGGVNEQFF. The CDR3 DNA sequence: TGTGCCAGCAGGCCCCCTGGGGGGGTCAATGAGCAGTTCTTC.

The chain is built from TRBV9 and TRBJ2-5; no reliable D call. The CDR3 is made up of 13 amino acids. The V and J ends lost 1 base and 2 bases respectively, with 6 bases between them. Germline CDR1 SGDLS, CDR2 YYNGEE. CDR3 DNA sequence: TGTGCCAGCAGCGTACAGATTCAAGAGACCCAGTACTTC. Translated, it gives CASSVQIQETQYF.

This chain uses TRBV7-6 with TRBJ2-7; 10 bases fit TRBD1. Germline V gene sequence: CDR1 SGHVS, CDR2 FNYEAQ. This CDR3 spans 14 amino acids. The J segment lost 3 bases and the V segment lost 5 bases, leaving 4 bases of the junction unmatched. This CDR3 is CASSPRTGGYEQYF. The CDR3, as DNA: TGTGCCAGCAGCCCTCGGACAGGGGGCTACGAGCAGTACTTC.

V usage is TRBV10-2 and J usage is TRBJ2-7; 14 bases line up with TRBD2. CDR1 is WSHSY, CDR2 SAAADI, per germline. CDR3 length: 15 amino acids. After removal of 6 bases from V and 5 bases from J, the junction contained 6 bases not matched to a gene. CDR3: CASSPVGLAGDEQYF. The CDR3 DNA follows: TGCGCCAGCAGCCCTGTGGGACTAGCGGGAGACGAGCAGTACTTC.

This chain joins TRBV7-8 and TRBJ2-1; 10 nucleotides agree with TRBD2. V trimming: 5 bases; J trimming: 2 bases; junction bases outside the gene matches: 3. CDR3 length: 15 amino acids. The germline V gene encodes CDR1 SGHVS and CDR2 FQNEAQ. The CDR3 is CASSQREGPYNEQFF. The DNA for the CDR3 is TGTGCCAGCAGCCAGCGGGAGGGACCCTACAATGAGCAGTTCTTC.

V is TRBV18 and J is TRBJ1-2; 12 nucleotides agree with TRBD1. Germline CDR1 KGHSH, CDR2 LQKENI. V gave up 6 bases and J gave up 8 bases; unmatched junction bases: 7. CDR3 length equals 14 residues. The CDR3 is CASSPGQGARGYTF. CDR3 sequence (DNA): TGTGCCAGCTCGCCGGGACAGGGGGCGAGGGGCTACACCTTC.

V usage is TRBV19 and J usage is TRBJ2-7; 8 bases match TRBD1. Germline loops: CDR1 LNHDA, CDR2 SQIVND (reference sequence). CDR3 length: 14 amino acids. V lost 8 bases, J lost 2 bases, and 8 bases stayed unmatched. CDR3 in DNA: TGTGCCAGTGGATCCGGGACAGGACCCTACGAGCAGTACTTC. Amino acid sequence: CASGSGTGPYEQYF.

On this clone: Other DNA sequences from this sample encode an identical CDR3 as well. The DNA of the CDR3 is TGTGCCAGCAGCGGTGAGACAGGGGAAGTGGGCACCGAAGCTTTCTTT. Its protein is CASSGETGEVGTEAFF. V and J are TRBV9 and TRBJ1-1; 8 nucleotides line up with TRBD1. This CDR3 comprises 16 residues. Trimming removed 3 bases from V and 8 bases from J; junction bases left unmatched: 15. Germline V gene lookup returns CDR1 SGDLS and CDR2 YYNGEE. The variable domain in full, completed from reference TRBV9 and TRBJ1-1, reads DSGVTQTPKHLITATGQRVTLRCSPRSGDLSVYWYQQSLDQGLQFLIQYYNGEERAKGNILERFSAQQFPDLHSELNLSSLELGDSALYFCASSGETGEVGTEAFFGQGTRLTVV.

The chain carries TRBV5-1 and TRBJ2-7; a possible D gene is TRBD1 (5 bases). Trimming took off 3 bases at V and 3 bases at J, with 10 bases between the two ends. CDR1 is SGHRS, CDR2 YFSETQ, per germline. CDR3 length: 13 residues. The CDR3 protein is CASSSTVDYEQYF. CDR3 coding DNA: TGCGCCAGCAGCTCGACAGTAGACTACGAGCAGTACTTC.